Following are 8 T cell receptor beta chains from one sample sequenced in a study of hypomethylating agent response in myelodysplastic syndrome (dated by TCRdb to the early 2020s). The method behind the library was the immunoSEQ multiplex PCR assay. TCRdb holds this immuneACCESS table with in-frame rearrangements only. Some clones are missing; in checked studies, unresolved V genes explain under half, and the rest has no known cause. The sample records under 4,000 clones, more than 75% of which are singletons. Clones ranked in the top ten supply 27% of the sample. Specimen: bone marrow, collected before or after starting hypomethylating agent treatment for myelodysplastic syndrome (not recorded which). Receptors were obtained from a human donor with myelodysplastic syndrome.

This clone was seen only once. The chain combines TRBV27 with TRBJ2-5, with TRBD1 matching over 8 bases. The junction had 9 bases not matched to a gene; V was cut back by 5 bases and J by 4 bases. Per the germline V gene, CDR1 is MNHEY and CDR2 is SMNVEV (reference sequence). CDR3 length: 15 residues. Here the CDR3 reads CASSLTGGRVETQYF. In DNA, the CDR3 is TGTGCCAGCAGTCTAACAGGGGGGCGGGTAGAGACCCAGTACTTC.

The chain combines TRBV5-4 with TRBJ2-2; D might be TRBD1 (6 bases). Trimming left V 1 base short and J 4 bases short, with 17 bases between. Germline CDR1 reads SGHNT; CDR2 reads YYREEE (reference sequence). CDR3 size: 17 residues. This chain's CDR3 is CASSLFLGSRGTGELFF. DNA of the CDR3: TGTGCCAGCAGCTTGTTCTTGGGGAGCAGGGGCACCGGGGAGCTGTTTTTT.

This chain's CDR3 is CASSGLFNEQFF. The DNA for the CDR3 is TGTGCCAGCAGTGGACTATTCAATGAGCAGTTCTTC. The V call is TRBV28, the J call TRBJ2-1; D possibly corresponds to TRBD2 (6 bases). Germline V lookup: CDR1 MDHEN, CDR2 SYDVKM. The CDR3 sequence is 12 residues long. The ends were cut back, 5 bases at V and 6 bases at J, with 8 bases in the middle.

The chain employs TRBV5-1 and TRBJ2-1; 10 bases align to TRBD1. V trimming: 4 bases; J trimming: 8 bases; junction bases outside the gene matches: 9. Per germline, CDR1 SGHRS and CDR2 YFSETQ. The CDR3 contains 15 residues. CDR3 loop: CASSKRDRGGDEQFF. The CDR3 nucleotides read TGCGCCAGCAGCAAGAGGGACAGGGGAGGTGATGAGCAGTTCTTC. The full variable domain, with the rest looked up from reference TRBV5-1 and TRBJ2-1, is KAGVTQTPRYLIKTRGQQVTLSCSPISGHRSVSWYQQTPGQGLQFLFEYFSETQRNKGNFPGRFSGRQFSNSRSEMNVSTLELGDSALYLCASSKRDRGGDEQFFGPGTRLTVL.

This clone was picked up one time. Written as DNA, the CDR3 is TGTGCCAGTAGTATAAGGGATGCCGGGGGGGAGCAGTACTTC. Residues: CASSIRDAGGEQYF. The rearrangement uses TRBV19 and TRBJ2-5, with TRBD2 matching 8 bases. V dropped 2 bases and J dropped 11; count of bases not matched to a gene: 10. Looked up from germline, CDR1 is LNHDA and CDR2 is SQIVND (reference sequence). The CDR3 is 14 amino acids.

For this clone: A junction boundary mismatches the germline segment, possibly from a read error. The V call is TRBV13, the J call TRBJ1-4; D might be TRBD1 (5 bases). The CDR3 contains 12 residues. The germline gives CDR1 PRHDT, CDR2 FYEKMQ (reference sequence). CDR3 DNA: TGTGCCAGCAGCTCCCATCCGGGACCTTCTGTTTTT. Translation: CASSSHPGPSVF. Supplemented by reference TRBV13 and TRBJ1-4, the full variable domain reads AAGVIQSPRHLIKEKRETATLKCYPIPRHDTVYWYQQGPGQDPQFLISFYEKMQSDKGSIPDRFSAQQFSDYHSELNMSSLELGDSALYFCASSSHPGPSVFGSGTQLSVL.

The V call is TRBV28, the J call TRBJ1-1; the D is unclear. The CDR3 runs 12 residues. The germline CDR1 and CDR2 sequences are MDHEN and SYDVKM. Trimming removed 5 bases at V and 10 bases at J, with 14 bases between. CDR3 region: CASSPGEMGAFF. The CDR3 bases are TGTGCCAGCAGTCCCGGTGAGATGGGAGCTTTCTTT.

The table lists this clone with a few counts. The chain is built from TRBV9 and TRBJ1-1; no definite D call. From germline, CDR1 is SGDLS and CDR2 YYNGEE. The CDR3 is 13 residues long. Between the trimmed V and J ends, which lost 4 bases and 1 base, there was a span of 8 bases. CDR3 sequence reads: CASSHTENTEAFF. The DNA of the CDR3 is TGTGCCAGCAGCCACACCGAGAACACTGAAGCTTTCTTT.